This paragraph covers one T cell receptor beta chain sequence. Its target is unknown. This could be a read error, since a much larger clone is one nucleotide away. TCRdb reprocessed the 5' RACE reads with MiXCR, giving one entry per CDR3 protein. The table shows under 250,000 distinct CDR3 sequences, with 6% to 8% occurring only once. These data come from a study of CD8 T cells in ankylosing spondylitis. Germline-derived CDR1 and CDR2 are SGHVS and FNYEAQ. Between the trimmed V and J ends, which lost 5 bases and 3 bases, there was a span of 14 bases. This CDR3 has 14 amino acids. Findings and limits, study-wide: About 8 highly homologous variants made up a TCR beta motif that seemed to typify ankylosing spondylitis blood. Peripheral blood held disease-linked clones only at relatively low frequency, and these were CD8+.

The source material was blood, either unsorted or a sorted T cell fraction (not recorded which). This clonotype originated in a male donor with ankylosing spondylitis. This sequence joins TRBV7-6 and TRBJ2-7, with D perhaps TRBD1 or TRBD2 (5 bases each). CDR3 sequence reads: CASSPRQRGYEQYF. In DNA form, the CDR3 reads TGTGCCAGCAGCCCTCGACAGAGGGGCTACGAGCAGTACTTC.